The 9 T cell receptor beta chains presented below share a single source sample, sequenced in a study of blood T cell repertoires in COVID-19. The repertoire was sequenced with immunoSEQ multiplex PCR; TCRdb's copy has only in-frame clones and lacks some. The sample shows 290,000 or so clones, almost 90% of them seen only once. Input material: PBMCs or T cells enriched from blood (not recorded which). These receptors were taken from a woman between 18 and 29 years old with acute COVID-19.

This clone has only a few counts. CDR3 protein: CASSPGQVQETQYF. CDR3 coding DNA: TGTGCCAGCAGCCCTGGACAGGTCCAAGAGACCCAGTACTTC. The chain combines TRBV5-4 with TRBJ2-5; 7 bases map to TRBD1. The CDR3 contains 14 residues. V lost 4 bases and J lost 1; bases outside the gene matches: 4. Germline values: CDR1 SGHNT, CDR2 YYREEE (reference sequence).

The J gene is TRBJ1-5, the V gene TRBV28; D possibly corresponds to TRBD1 (6 bases). V was shortened by 7 bases and J by 4 bases, with 20 bases between the two germline ends. Per the germline V gene, CDR1 is MDHEN and CDR2 is SYDVKM. The CDR3 runs 16 residues. This CDR3 reads CASTTWGQGDNQPQHF. In nucleotides, the CDR3 is TGTGCCAGCACCACTTGGGGGCAGGGAGATAATCAGCCCCAGCATTTT.

V is TRBV10-1 and J is TRBJ2-1; 7 bases are a match to TRBD1. V shed 4 bases, J shed 2 bases, and the junction held 14 bases outside the gene matches. Germline V gene sequence: CDR1 WNHNN, CDR2 SYGVQD (reference sequence). The CDR3 contains 18 residues. CDR3 region: CASSAGWGTVKAYNEQFF. The CDR3 DNA is TGCGCCAGCAGTGCGGGCTGGGGGACAGTGAAGGCCTACAATGAGCAGTTCTTC.

The V gene is TRBV9, the J gene TRBJ2-2, with a tentative D call TRBD1 (6 bases). There are 16 residues in the CDR3. V lost 3 bases to trimming and J lost 2 bases, with 14 bases between them. Germline CDR1 is SGDLS and CDR2 is YYNGEE. Here the CDR3 DNA reads TGTGCCAGCAGCGCCCGACAGGCAATTAACACCGGGGAGCTGTTTTTT. Translating it yields CASSARQAINTGELFF.

The chain couples TRBV27 to TRBJ1-1, with TRBD1 matching over 8 bases. This CDR3 is built from 12 residues. The germline V gene encodes CDR1 MNHEY and CDR2 SMNVEV (reference sequence). The V gene end was trimmed by 8 bases and the J gene end by 5 bases; junction bases not matched to a gene: 4. The CDR3 DNA reads as TGTGCCAGCGGTACAGGGGGTACTGAAGCTTTCTTT. Its translation: CASGTGGTEAFF.

This clone was detected once. The V and J genes are TRBV10-3 and TRBJ2-1; 9 nucleotides match TRBD2. V was pared by 2 bases and J by 3 bases, with 5 bases of the junction left unmatched. CDR3 length: 16 residues. The germline V gene encodes CDR1 ENHRY and CDR2 SYGVKD. The CDR3 DNA sequence: TGTGCCATCAGTGAGCAAATAGCGGGGGACTACAATGAGCAGTTCTTC. It yields the protein CAISEQIAGDYNEQFF.

The chain couples TRBV11-2 to TRBJ1-3; D remains unclear. The CDR3 totals 13 residues. The V end was cut by 5 bases, the J end by 7 bases, with 12 bases between. CDR1 is SGHAT, CDR2 FQNNGV, per germline. The CDR3, as DNA: TGTGCCAGCAGCCTCCTTGGAGGGAACACCATATATTTT. Protein: CASSLLGGNTIYF. Supplemented by reference TRBV11-2 and TRBJ1-3, the full variable domain reads EAGVAQSPRYKIIEKRQSVAFWCNPISGHATLYWYQQILGQGPKLLIQFQNNGVVDDSQLPKDRFSAERLKGVDSTLKIQPAKLEDSAVYLCASSLLGGNTIYFGEGSWLTVV.

The V call is TRBV19, the J call TRBJ1-3; D gene ambiguous. Deletions cut 8 bases from V and 0 bases from J, with 8 bases between. The CDR3 loop spans 13 amino acids. Germline lookup yields CDR1 LNHDA and CDR2 SQIVND (reference sequence). The DNA for the CDR3 is TGTGCCAGTTCCATCAGCTCTGGAAACACCATATATTTT. This translates into CASSISSGNTIYF.

The chain recombines TRBV19 with TRBJ2-1; 7 bases match TRBD2. V shed 10 bases, J shed 1 base, and the junction held 4 bases outside the gene matches. Germline V gives CDR1 LNHDA, CDR2 SQIVND (reference sequence). CDR3 length: 13 amino acids. This CDR3 is CATAGPSYNEQFF. CDR3 DNA: TGTGCCACAGCGGGGCCTTCCTACAATGAGCAGTTCTTC.